This T cell receptor (beta chain) was sequenced in a study of cytomegalovirus exposure and HLA in healthy donors. Study results and limitations: TCR beta chains numbering more than 150 were designated cytomegalovirus-associated. Researchers reported in a later analysis that a missense DCLRE1C variant was tied to TCR beta V- and J-gene trimming. Later analysis found that TCR beta chains associated with HLA were more clonally expanded than other, equally common chains. Most TCR sequences were uncommon, yet certain public TCRs appeared in many donors.

Germline assignment: CDR1 LNHDA and CDR2 SQIVND (reference sequence). Losses at the gene ends were 1 base for V and 5 bases for J; bases not matched to a gene: 4. This CDR3 is built from 15 residues. Primers included in the PCR were 60 Vbeta and 13 Jbeta primers. Measured with immunoSEQ multiplex PCR; TCRdb has only the in-frame clones, and not every one. The profile shows roughly 110,000 clones, about 74% of them singletons. Details on this clone: Its antigen is undetermined.

The origin of this receptor is a woman aged 40 to 50 in good health and CMV-seropositive. The sequenced sample consisted of PBMCs. This chain links TRBV19 with TRBJ1-1; TRBD1 matches at 10 bases. The CDR3 DNA is TGTGCCAGTAGTATAGTGGGACAGGGGAGGACTGAAGCTTTCTTT. Its translation is CASSIVGQGRTEAFF.